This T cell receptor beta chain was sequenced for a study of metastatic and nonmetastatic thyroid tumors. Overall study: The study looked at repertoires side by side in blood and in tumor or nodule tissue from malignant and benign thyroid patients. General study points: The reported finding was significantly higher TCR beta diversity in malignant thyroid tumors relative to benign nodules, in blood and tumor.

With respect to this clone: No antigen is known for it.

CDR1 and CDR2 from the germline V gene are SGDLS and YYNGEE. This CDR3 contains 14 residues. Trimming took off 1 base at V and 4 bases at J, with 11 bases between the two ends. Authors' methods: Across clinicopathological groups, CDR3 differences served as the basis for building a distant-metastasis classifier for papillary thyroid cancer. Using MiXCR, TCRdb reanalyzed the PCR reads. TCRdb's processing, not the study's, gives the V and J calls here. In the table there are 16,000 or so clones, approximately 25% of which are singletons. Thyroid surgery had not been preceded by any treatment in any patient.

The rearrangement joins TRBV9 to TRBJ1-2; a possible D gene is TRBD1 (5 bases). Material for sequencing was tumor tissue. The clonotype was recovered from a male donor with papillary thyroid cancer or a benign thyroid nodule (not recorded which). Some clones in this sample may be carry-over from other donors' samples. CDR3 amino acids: CASSVRRDGYGYTF. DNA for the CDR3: TGTGCCAGCAGCGTAAGGAGGGACGGCTATGGCTACACCTTC.